The clone carrying this T cell receptor (beta chain) has more than one count but fewer than ten. Antigen specificity is unknown. TCRdb recomputed calls from the 5' RACE reads with MiXCR, one row per CDR3 protein. The sample holds under 70,000 distinct CDR3 sequences, 9% to 9.5% seen once. This entry is derived from a study of T-cell memory formation after mild COVID-19. Overall study results and limits: Day 15 to 85 contracting clones showed balanced CD4/CD8; day 15 to 37 expanders favored CD4+.

The sample comprised PBMCs or a T cell subset sorted from them (not recorded which). This clonotype was obtained from a man aged 18 to 29 who had mild COVID-19 (a few samples of this study predate the infection). Cell type and time point are not known.

The CDR3 bases are TGCGCCAGCAGCTTGGGACTAGCGGGGAATGAGCAGTTCTTC. Its protein is CASSLGLAGNEQFF. The chain has TRBV5-1 and TRBJ2-1; 11 positions agree with TRBD2. The CDR3 has 14 residues. Germline values: CDR1 SGHRS, CDR2 YFSETQ. Trimming took 0 bases from V and 7 from J; bases not matched to a gene: 0.